The 13 T cell receptor beta chains below were found in one sample sequenced in a study of shared clonotypes between healthy human individuals. Assay: immunoSEQ multiplex PCR; the TCRdb copy retains only in-frame clones and omits some. Here the sample spans about 2 million clones, about 95% being singletons. Selected positively for CCR7 and CD45RO-negative, naive CD8 cells excluded terminally differentiated effector memory CD45RA+ cells. Material for sequencing was naive CD8+ T cells sorted from blood. The receptors derive from a man aged 18 to 30 in good health.

This clone was recorded once. The gene calls are TRBV30 and TRBJ2-5; no firm D call. V lost 2 bases, J lost 1 base, and 5 bases lay in between. CDR1 GTSNPN and CDR2 SVGIG come from the germline V gene (reference sequence). The CDR3 is made up of 12 amino acids. CDR3 amino acids: CAWSSRQETQYF. Here the CDR3 DNA reads TGTGCCTGGAGTTCCCGCCAAGAGACCCAGTACTTC.

The gene calls are TRBV15 and TRBJ2-1, with TRBD2 as a possible D gene (6 bases). Germline CDR1 is LNHNV and CDR2 is YYDKDF (reference sequence). The CDR3 covers 15 residues. The germline V and J ends were trimmed by 3 bases and 2 bases, with 11 bases remaining between them. The CDR3 loop is CATSSIAVTYNEQFF. CDR3 in DNA: TGTGCCACCAGCAGTATAGCGGTTACCTACAATGAGCAGTTCTTC.

This chain links TRBV13 with TRBJ1-1; D is unclear. V lost 5 bases to trimming and J lost 3 bases, with 4 bases between them. The CDR3 has 11 residues. From germline, CDR1 is PRHDT and CDR2 FYEKMQ (reference sequence). CDR3 nucleotide sequence: TGTGCCAGCAGCCAAGACACTGAAGCTTTCTTT. It yields the protein CASSQDTEAFF.

The chain links TRBV27 to TRBJ2-7; 7 bases agree with TRBD1. The germline CDR1 and CDR2 sequences are MNHEY and SMNVEV (reference sequence). The CDR3 totals 14 residues. V gave up 5 bases and J gave up 5 bases; unmatched junction bases: 9. In DNA form, the CDR3 reads TGTGCCAGCAGTCCAGGGACAGAGGAGAACGAGCAGTACTTC. Its translation: CASSPGTEENEQYF.

The chain recombines TRBV5-4 with TRBJ2-7; 10 bases match TRBD2. The CDR3 is 16 residues long. The germline V gene encodes CDR1 SGHNT and CDR2 YYREEE (reference sequence). Germline trimming cut 3 bases from V and 2 bases from J; bases unmatched to any gene: 8. CDR3 nucleotides: TGTGCCAGCAGCTCCGAGGGGACTAGCGTCCCCTACGAGCAGTACTTC. Amino acid sequence: CASSSEGTSVPYEQYF.

The CDR3 DNA sequence: TGTGCCAGCAGTGATCGGTGGGAGCGCACAGATACGCAGTATTTT. It codes for CASSDRWERTDTQYF. This chain joins TRBV6-1 and TRBJ2-3; D is possibly TRBD2 (5 bases). Trimming cost V 3 bases and J 1 base, with 11 bases left between them. CDR3 length: 15 residues. Germline CDR1 is MNHNS and CDR2 is SASEGT.

V gene TRBV5-1 combines with J gene TRBJ1-1, with TRBD1 matching 7 bases. Germline lookup yields CDR1 SGHRS and CDR2 YFSETQ. V dropped 3 bases and J dropped 0; count of bases not matched to a gene: 5. The CDR3 is 15 residues long. The CDR3 nucleotides read TGCGCCAGCAGCTGGAAGACAGGGTTGAACACTGAAGCTTTCTTT. Its translation: CASSWKTGLNTEAFF.

The rearrangement joins TRBV2 to TRBJ1-4; 9 positions agree with TRBD1. There are 14 residues in the CDR3. CDR1 SNHLY and CDR2 FYNNEI come from the germline V gene. The J segment lost 7 bases and the V segment lost 7 bases, leaving 7 bases of the junction unmatched. This CDR3 is CASTIGTGREKLFF. In DNA form, the CDR3 reads TGTGCCAGCACCATCGGGACAGGGCGTGAAAAACTGTTTTTT.

The V and J genes are TRBV13 and TRBJ2-7; D is possibly TRBD1 (5 bases). The CDR3 extends over 14 amino acids. Trimming left V 5 bases short and J 3 bases short, with 14 bases between. Germline V CDR1 and CDR2: PRHDT, FYEKMQ (reference sequence). The CDR3: CASSRGRQGYEQYF. Here the CDR3 DNA reads TGTGCCAGCAGCCGCGGAAGGCAGGGCTACGAGCAGTACTTC.

This chain links TRBV9 with TRBJ2-2, with 9 bases lining up with TRBD2. This CDR3 is 17 amino acids long. From germline, CDR1 is SGDLS and CDR2 YYNGEE. The V gene end was trimmed by 0 bases and the J gene end by 2 bases; junction bases not matched to a gene: 5. CDR3 amino acids: CASSVEGSGSNTGELFF. CDR3 sequence (DNA): TGTGCCAGCAGCGTAGAAGGTAGCGGGAGTAACACCGGGGAGCTGTTTTTT.

The gene calls are TRBV27 and TRBJ2-7; D not certain. Deletions cut 8 bases from V and 7 bases from J, with 21 bases between. CDR1 MNHEY and CDR2 SMNVEV come from the germline V gene (reference sequence). This CDR3 has 14 amino acids. CDR3 bases: TGTGCCAGCGGAGCAACAGTGGAACCCTCTGAGCAGTACTTC. Encoded protein: CASGATVEPSEQYF.

The chain joins TRBV7-9 to TRBJ2-5; D uncertain. The V and J ends lost 5 bases and 2 bases respectively, with 12 bases between them. This CDR3 has 14 residues. The germline V gene encodes CDR1 SEHNR and CDR2 FQNEAQ (reference sequence). For the CDR3, the DNA is TGTGCCAGCAGCCCACAACTCCAACAAGAGACCCAGTACTTC. Its protein is CASSPQLQQETQYF.

This clone came up once. J is TRBJ2-2 and V is TRBV6-5, with D possibly matching TRBD1 (6 bases). The germline CDR1 and CDR2 sequences are MNHEY and SVGAGI. Trimming cost V 5 bases and J 3 bases, with 10 bases left between them. The CDR3 totals 14 residues. CDR3 region: CASSPDRYTGELFF. The CDR3 region has the DNA TGTGCCAGCAGTCCGGACAGATACACCGGGGAGCTGTTTTTT.